This record looks at one TCR beta chain sequence and its context. This clonotype showed up many times. Its specific antigen is unknown. No much larger clonotype is one base removed from it; base qualities were not supplied. The entry originates in a study of T cells in Graves' hyperthyroidism and ophthalmopathy (dated by TCRdb to between 2018 and 2020). Concerning the study at large: Peripheral blood was sampled at the time of initial diagnosis, prior to any treatment. After blood sampling, hyperthyroidism patients were treated with methimazole at a starting dose of 30 mg daily, and ophthalmopathy patients were treated with high-dose intravenous methylprednisolone. The roughly 90 discovery patients were divided at random into training and test sets in a 7:3 ratio. Prospective prediction of ophthalmopathy was tested in an independent validation cohort of 18 to 20 hyperthyroidism patients and approximately 17 patients who later progressed to ophthalmopathy. The study also compared thyroid tissue and blood T-cell repertoires from about six Graves' hyperthyroidism patients. The paper describes TCR Vbeta CDR3 sequencing of 120 to 150 peripheral blood samples, made up of under 50 ophthalmopathy patients, around 78 hyperthyroidism patients and some 17 progressor patients. To identify TCR V-J signatures that set the groups apart, the researchers used a discovery cohort of 100 patients, made up of around 40 with Graves' ophthalmopathy and about 59 with stable Graves' hyperthyroidism.

V is cut by 6 bases and J by 0 bases, and the space between the germline ends is 9 bases. The CDR3 has 14 amino acids, counting the end cysteine and phenylalanine. The kept DNA is CDR3 alone, 42 bases in frame from the first base. The hyperthyroidism patients were between 18 and 65 years old and newly diagnosed, with a disease duration of less than 2 months. Any patient with an uncontrolled infection, another autoimmune disease, pregnancy or lactation was excluded. Diagnoses were based on clinical symptoms, serum thyroxine and TRAb, thyroid ultrasound and orbital computed tomography. Blood from progressor patients was drawn when they were first diagnosed with hyperthyroidism, before any ophthalmopathy symptoms appeared. PBMCs were separated from roughly 10 ml of fresh peripheral blood using Ficoll-Paque density gradient centrifugation. Progressor patients were defined as those initially diagnosed with Graves' hyperthyroidism in whom ophthalmopathy developed during follow-up. Total RNA was extracted using Trizol reagent, and RNA quality was assessed on an Agilent 2100 Bioanalyzer.

TCR beta CDR3 regions were amplified from RNA transcripts. The TCR CDR3 was subjected to a first round of RT-PCR using the HTBI primer set and the Qiagen OneStep RT-PCR kit. The libraries were constructed in a second round of multiplex PCR and then size-selected and purified. Paired-end sequencing of the libraries was performed with 100 bp reads on an Illumina HiSeq2000. In the original analysis: SOAPnuke was used to process the raw data, with reads discarded if the reads contained adapters or uncalled bases, had a mean Phred below 15, or lacked an exact constant-primer or identifier match. High-quality paired reads were merged using COPE v1.2.5, and each unique nucleotide sequence was defined as a clonotype. Clonotypes were aligned to IMGT TRBV, TRBD and TRBJ reference segments using MiTCR v1.1. Only V-J combinations with frequency above 0.0001, covering about 99% of repertoires, were analysed. The TCS score was defined as the ratio of F50 (clonal expansion) to E x V (chaos), calculated using BLOSUM62-based TCRdist between CDR3 peptides within each V-J. Welch's t-statistics and random forest reduced roughly 540 V-J features to under 15, which were used in a naive Bayes classifier (R e1071). Clones were called with MiXCR by TCRdb after fastp trimmed the public reads at Q25, and only in-frame beta chains were retained. Rows merge per CDR3 protein into single entries with the most common DNA and genes. The V and J calls follow TCRdb's processing rather than the paper's. In this sample the table shows around 380,000 distinct CDR3 sequences, approximately 13% of which occur a single time. Less than 25% of the sample is held by the ten biggest clonotypes.

What the work shows at the level of the full study, not this receptor alone: No statistical method was used to set the sample size in advance, and investigators knew the group allocation. In validation, the model predicted progression to ophthalmopathy a median of roughly 6.2 months before onset, with roughly 70% sensitivity and nearly 75% specificity. A 13 V-J signature model separated ophthalmopathy from stable hyperthyroidism, with about 88% sensitivity and 81.08% specificity in cross-validation and 80%/75% in testing. Most expanded thyroid clonotypes (frequency above 0.001) were also detected in blood, a finding suggesting that blood repertoires may reflect thyroid immune responses.

Here the chain combines TRBV12-3 or TRBV12-4 and TRBJ1-3, with TRBD1 tentatively as D gene (6 bases match). Sequencing input: blood. This TCR was sampled from a man aged 25 to 40 with Graves' hyperthyroidism that later progressed to Graves' ophthalmopathy. CDR3 loop: CASRGQVSGNTIYF. The base sequence is TGTGCCAGCAGGGGACAAGTCTCTGGAAACACCATATATTTT.